Listed here are 11 T cell receptor beta chains from one sample, sequenced in a study of shared clonotypes between healthy human individuals. TCRdb keeps only in-frame clones here, not all; method: immunoSEQ multiplex PCR. The sample has millions of clones; more than 85% are singletons. The sequenced sample was naive CD4+ T cells from PBMCs. Sample subset: CD45RA+ positively selected. These TCRs come from a man between 18 and 35 years old in good health. Some clones in this sample may be carry-over from other donors' samples.

This chain links TRBV6-1 with TRBJ1-1, with 8 nucleotides matching TRBD1. Unmatched junction bases numbered 5, after V lost 4 bases and J lost 1 base. CDR1 and CDR2 from the germline V gene are MNHNS and SASEGT. This CDR3 region has 15 residues. This CDR3 reads CASSAQDRGNTEAFF. DNA of the CDR3: TGTGCCAGCAGTGCTCAAGACAGGGGGAACACTGAAGCTTTCTTT.

This clone was seen more than once but under ten times. The CDR3: CAWSRRNTEAFF. CDR3 in DNA: TGTGCCTGGAGTAGGCGGAACACTGAAGCTTTCTTT. The chain carries TRBV30 and TRBJ1-1, with D unresolved. Germline CDR1 reads GTSNPN; CDR2 reads SVGIG (reference sequence). This CDR3 is built from 12 residues. Trimming took 2 bases from V and 1 from J, leaving 5 bases between them. Filled out from reference TRBV30 and TRBJ1-1, the complete variable domain reads SQTIHQWPATLVQPVGSPLSLECTVEGTSNPNLYWYRQAAGRGLQLLFYSVGIGQISSEVPQNLSASRPQDRQFILSSKKLLLSDSGFYLCAWSRRNTEAFFGQGTRLTVV.

The gene calls are TRBV7-9 and TRBJ1-1; D is perhaps TRBD1 (5 bases). Deletions cut 5 bases from V and 0 bases from J, with 22 bases between. This CDR3 is built from 18 residues. Germline V gives CDR1 SEHNR, CDR2 FQNEAQ (reference sequence). As DNA, the CDR3 is TGTGCCAGCAGCGAGTGGGGACGTCGTGGTGGTATGAACACTGAAGCTTTCTTT. This translates into CASSEWGRRGGMNTEAFF.

The rearrangement links TRBV7-2 to TRBJ2-1; D remains unclear. The V end was cut by 3 bases, the J end by 15 bases, with 15 bases between. CDR1 SGHTA and CDR2 FQGNSA come from the germline V gene. This CDR3 has 12 residues. The CDR3 loop is CASSFHGSPWFF. For the CDR3, the DNA is TGTGCCAGCAGCTTCCACGGGTCCCCCTGGTTCTTC.

As concerns this clone: The sample has other DNA sequences that encode this CDR3 too. The CDR3 nucleotides are TGTGCCAGCAGCTTAACTGGGGCCAACGTCCTGACTTTC. Encoded protein: CASSLTGANVLTF. This chain joins TRBV5-6 and TRBJ2-6, with D hard to call. Germline loops: CDR1 SGHDT, CDR2 YYEEEE. V gave up 2 bases and J gave up 2 bases, with 2 bases separating them. The CDR3 is made up of 13 amino acids.

The chain has TRBV5-6 and TRBJ1-2; D is undetermined. The CDR3 sequence is 14 residues long. CDR1 is SGHDT and CDR2 is YYEEEE in the germline V gene. V was trimmed by 2 bases and J by 2 bases, leaving 10 bases between them. The CDR3 DNA sequence: TGTGCCAGCAGCTTTTACAAAGGGAACTATGGCTACACCTTC. Residues: CASSFYKGNYGYTF.

V usage is TRBV5-4 and J usage is TRBJ2-5; D is possibly TRBD2 (6 bases). Germline CDR1 and CDR2: SGHNT and YYREEE (reference sequence). The CDR3 runs to 14 residues. Trimming removed 5 bases from V and 4 bases from J, with 15 bases in between. The CDR3 DNA reads TGTGCCAGCAGGTTTGGAGGGCTGGGAGAGACCCAGTACTTC. Its translation: CASRFGGLGETQYF.

This rearrangement joins TRBV29-1 to TRBJ2-1; the match to TRBD1 covers 7 bases. This CDR3 has 15 amino acids. CDR1 and CDR2 (germline): SQVTM, ANQGSEA. J gave up 3 bases and V 5 bases, and 10 bases lay outside the gene matches. CDR3 sequence reads: CSVFFPGQYYNEQFF. The CDR3, as DNA: TGCAGCGTTTTCTTTCCGGGACAGTACTACAATGAGCAGTTCTTC.

The chain uses TRBV14 and TRBJ1-2; TRBD1 aligns across 11 bases. Unmatched junction bases numbered 11, after V lost 4 bases and J lost 7 bases. The germline gives CDR1 SGHDN, CDR2 FVKESK. This CDR3 has 16 residues. For the CDR3, the DNA is TGTGCCAGCAGCCCGAATACCGGACAGGGGGCGGTTGGCTACACCTTC. Translated, it gives CASSPNTGQGAVGYTF.

The chain recombines TRBV2 with TRBJ2-7; TRBD1 matches 8 bases. The CDR3 loop spans 12 amino acids. V trimming: 6 bases; J trimming: 7 bases; junction bases outside the gene matches: 5. Germline CDR1 and CDR2: SNHLY and FYNNEI. The CDR3 is CASSDRGREQYF. CDR3 DNA: TGTGCCAGCAGCGACAGGGGACGGGAGCAGTACTTC.

The chain recombines TRBV2 with TRBJ2-7; 13 positions match TRBD2. The J segment lost 7 bases and the V segment lost 7 bases, leaving 7 bases of the junction unmatched. The germline V gene has CDR1 SNHLY and CDR2 FYNNEI. This CDR3 comprises 14 residues. CDR3: CASMTSGGIWEQYF. CDR3 nucleotides: TGTGCCAGCATGACTAGCGGGGGGATCTGGGAGCAGTACTTC.